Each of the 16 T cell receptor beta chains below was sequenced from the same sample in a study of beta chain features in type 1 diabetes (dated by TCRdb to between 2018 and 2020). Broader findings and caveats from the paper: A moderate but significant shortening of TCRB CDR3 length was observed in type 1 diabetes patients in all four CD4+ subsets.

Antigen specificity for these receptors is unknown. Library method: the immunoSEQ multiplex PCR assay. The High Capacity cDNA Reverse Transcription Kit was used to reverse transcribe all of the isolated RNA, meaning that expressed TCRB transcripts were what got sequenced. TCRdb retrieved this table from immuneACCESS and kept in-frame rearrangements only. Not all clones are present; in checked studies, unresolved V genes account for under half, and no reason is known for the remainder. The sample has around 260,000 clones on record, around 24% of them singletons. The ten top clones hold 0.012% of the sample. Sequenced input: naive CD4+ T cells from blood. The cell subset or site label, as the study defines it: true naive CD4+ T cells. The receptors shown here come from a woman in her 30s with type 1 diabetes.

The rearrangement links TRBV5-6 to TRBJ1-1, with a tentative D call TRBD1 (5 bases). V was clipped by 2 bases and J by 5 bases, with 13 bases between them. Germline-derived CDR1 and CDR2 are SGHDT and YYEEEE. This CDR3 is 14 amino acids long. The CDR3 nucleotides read TGTGCCAGCAGCTTTGATGGGGCTCGGACTGAAGCTTTCTTT. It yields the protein CASSFDGARTEAFF.

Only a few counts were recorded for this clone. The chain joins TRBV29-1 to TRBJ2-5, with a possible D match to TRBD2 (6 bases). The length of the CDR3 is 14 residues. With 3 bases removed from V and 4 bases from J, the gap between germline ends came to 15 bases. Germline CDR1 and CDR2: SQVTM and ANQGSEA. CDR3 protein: CSVDVGGQRETQYF. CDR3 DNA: TGCAGCGTTGATGTCGGAGGGCAACGAGAGACCCAGTACTTC.

The CDR3 spells CASSHRGIETQYF. The CDR3 DNA sequence: TGTGCCAGCAGTCACCGGGGGATTGAGACCCAGTACTTC. The chain recombines TRBV28 with TRBJ2-5, with D possibly being TRBD2 (6 bases). Germline V lookup: CDR1 MDHEN, CDR2 SYDVKM. Trimming removed 5 bases from V and 5 bases from J, with 12 bases in between. The CDR3 is 13 amino acids. The variable domain in full, with the rest retrieved from reference TRBV28 and TRBJ2-5, is DVKVTQSSRYLVKRTGEKVFLECVQDMDHENMFWYRQDPGLGLRLIYFSYDVKMKEKGDIPEGYSVSREKKERFSLILESASTNQTSMYLCASSHRGIETQYFGPGTRLLVL.

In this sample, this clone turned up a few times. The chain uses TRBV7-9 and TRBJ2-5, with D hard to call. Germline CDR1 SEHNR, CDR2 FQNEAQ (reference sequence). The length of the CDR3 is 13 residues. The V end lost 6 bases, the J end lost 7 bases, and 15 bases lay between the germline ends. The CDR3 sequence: CASSYSLSGTQYF. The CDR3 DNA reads TGTGCCAGCAGTTACTCATTAAGTGGGACCCAGTACTTC.

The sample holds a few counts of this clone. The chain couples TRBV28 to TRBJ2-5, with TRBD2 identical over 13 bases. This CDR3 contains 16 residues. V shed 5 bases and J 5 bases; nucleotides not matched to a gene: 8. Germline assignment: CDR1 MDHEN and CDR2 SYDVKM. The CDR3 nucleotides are TGTGCCAGCAGTCCGGGACTAGCGGGAAGTAGGGAGACCCAGTACTTC. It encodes CASSPGLAGSRETQYF.

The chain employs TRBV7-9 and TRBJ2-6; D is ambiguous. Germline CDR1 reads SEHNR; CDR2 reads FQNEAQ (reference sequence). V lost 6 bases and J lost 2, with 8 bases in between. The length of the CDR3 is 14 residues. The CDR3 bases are TGTGCCAGCAGTCGTTCTACTGGGGCCAACGTCCTGACTTTC. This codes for CASSRSTGANVLTF.

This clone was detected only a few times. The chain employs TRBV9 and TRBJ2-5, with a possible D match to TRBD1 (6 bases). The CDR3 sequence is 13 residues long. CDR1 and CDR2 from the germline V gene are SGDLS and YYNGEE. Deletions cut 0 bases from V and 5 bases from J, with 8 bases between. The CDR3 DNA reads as TGTGCCAGCAGCGTAGAGGGGGTGGAGACCCAGTACTTC. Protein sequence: CASSVEGVETQYF.

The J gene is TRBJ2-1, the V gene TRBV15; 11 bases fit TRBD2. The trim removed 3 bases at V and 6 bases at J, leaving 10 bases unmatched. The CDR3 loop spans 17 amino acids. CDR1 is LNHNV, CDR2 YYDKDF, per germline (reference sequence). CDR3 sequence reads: CATSSSVRLAGTNEQFF. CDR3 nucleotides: TGTGCCACCAGCAGCTCGGTAAGACTAGCGGGGACCAATGAGCAGTTCTTC. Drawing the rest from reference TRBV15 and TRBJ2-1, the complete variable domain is DAMVIQNPRYQVTQFGKPVTLSCSQTLNHNVMYWYQQKSSQAPKLLFHYYDKDFNNEADTPDNFQSRRPNTSFCFLDIRSPGLGDTAMYLCATSSSVRLAGTNEQFFGPGTRLTVL.

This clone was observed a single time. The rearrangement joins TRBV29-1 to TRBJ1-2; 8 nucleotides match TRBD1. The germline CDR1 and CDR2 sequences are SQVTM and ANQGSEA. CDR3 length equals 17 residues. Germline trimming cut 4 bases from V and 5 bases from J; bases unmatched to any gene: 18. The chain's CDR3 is CSVVRGQVSPISYGYTF. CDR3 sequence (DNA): TGCAGCGTTGTCAGGGGGCAGGTCTCTCCTATCTCATATGGCTACACCTTC.

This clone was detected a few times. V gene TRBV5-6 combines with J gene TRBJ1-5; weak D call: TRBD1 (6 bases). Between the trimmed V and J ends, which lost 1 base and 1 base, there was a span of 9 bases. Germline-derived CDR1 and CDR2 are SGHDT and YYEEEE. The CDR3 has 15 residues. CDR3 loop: CASSLLQGSNQPQHF. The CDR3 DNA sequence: TGTGCCAGCAGCTTGCTACAGGGAAGCAATCAGCCCCAGCATTTT.

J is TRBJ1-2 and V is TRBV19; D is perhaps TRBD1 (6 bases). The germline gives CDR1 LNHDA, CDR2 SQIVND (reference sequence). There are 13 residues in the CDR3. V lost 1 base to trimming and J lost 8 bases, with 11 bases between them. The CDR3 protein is CASSIGAGVGYTF. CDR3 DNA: TGTGCCAGTAGTATAGGTGCAGGGGTGGGCTACACCTTC.

CDR3 sequence (DNA): TGTGCCTGGAGTGTTTCACCAGGGACTGGAAACACCATATATTTT. It codes for CAWSVSPGTGNTIYF. This rearrangement joins TRBV30 to TRBJ1-3, with a tentative D call TRBD1 (5 bases). The CDR3 has 15 residues. CDR1 is GTSNPN and CDR2 is SVGIG in the germline V gene (reference sequence). Trimming removed 0 bases at V and 2 bases at J, with 11 bases between.

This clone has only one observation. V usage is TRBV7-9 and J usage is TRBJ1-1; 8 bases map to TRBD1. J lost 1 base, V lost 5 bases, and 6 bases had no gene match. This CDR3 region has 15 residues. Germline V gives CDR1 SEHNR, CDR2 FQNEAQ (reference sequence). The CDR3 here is CASSTRQGKNTEAFF. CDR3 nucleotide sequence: TGTGCCAGCAGCACCCGACAGGGGAAGAACACTGAAGCTTTCTTT.

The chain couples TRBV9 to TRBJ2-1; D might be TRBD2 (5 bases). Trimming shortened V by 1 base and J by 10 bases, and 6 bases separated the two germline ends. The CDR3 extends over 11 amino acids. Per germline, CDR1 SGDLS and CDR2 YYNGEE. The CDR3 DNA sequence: TGTGCCAGCAGCGTAACGGGGGAGCAGTTCTTC. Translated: CASSVTGEQFF. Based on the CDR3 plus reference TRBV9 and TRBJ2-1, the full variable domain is DSGVTQTPKHLITATGQRVTLRCSPRSGDLSVYWYQQSLDQGLQFLIQYYNGEERAKGNILERFSAQQFPDLHSELNLSSLELGDSALYFCASSVTGEQFFGPGTRLTVL.

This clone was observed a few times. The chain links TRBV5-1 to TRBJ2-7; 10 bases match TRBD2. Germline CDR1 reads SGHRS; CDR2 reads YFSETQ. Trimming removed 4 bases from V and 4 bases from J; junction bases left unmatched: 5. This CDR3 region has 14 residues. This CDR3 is CASSGWTSGYEQYF. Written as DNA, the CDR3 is TGCGCCAGCAGCGGATGGACTAGCGGTTACGAGCAGTACTTC.

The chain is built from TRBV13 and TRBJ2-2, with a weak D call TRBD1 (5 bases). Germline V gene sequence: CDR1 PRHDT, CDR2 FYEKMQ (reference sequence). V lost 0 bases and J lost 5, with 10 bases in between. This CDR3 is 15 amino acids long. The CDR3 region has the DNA TGTGCCAGCAGCTTAGGAGACAGATTTACCGGGGAGCTGTTTTTT. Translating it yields CASSLGDRFTGELFF.